The sequence of this T cell receptor (beta chain) was determined in a study of blood T cell repertoires in COVID-19. With 4 bases clipped from V and 3 bases from J, the junction kept 3 bases outside the gene matches. Germline V gives CDR1 SGHDT, CDR2 YYEEEE. The CDR3 has 14 residues. Here immunoSEQ multiplex PCR was the method, and the copy in TCRdb shows in-frame clones only, minus some. The sample includes more than 200,000 clones, 75% to 90% seen only once; the top ten take 2.5% to 3%. The gene calls are TRBV5-6 and TRBJ1-1, with 10 bases aligning to TRBD1. Source material: peripheral blood. This receptor was taken from an older woman with active or convalescent COVID-19. CDR3 DNA sequence: TGTGCCAGCAGCCCCGGGACAGGGGACACTGAAGCTTTCTTT. It codes for CASSPGTGDTEAFF. The entire variable domain, with the rest obtained from reference TRBV5-6 and TRBJ1-1, is as follows: DAGVTQSPTHLIKTRGQQVTLRCSPKSGHDTVSWYQQALGQGPQFIFQYYEEEERQRGNFPDRFSGHQFPNYSSELNVNALLLGDSALYLCASSPGTGDTEAFFGQGTRLTVV.